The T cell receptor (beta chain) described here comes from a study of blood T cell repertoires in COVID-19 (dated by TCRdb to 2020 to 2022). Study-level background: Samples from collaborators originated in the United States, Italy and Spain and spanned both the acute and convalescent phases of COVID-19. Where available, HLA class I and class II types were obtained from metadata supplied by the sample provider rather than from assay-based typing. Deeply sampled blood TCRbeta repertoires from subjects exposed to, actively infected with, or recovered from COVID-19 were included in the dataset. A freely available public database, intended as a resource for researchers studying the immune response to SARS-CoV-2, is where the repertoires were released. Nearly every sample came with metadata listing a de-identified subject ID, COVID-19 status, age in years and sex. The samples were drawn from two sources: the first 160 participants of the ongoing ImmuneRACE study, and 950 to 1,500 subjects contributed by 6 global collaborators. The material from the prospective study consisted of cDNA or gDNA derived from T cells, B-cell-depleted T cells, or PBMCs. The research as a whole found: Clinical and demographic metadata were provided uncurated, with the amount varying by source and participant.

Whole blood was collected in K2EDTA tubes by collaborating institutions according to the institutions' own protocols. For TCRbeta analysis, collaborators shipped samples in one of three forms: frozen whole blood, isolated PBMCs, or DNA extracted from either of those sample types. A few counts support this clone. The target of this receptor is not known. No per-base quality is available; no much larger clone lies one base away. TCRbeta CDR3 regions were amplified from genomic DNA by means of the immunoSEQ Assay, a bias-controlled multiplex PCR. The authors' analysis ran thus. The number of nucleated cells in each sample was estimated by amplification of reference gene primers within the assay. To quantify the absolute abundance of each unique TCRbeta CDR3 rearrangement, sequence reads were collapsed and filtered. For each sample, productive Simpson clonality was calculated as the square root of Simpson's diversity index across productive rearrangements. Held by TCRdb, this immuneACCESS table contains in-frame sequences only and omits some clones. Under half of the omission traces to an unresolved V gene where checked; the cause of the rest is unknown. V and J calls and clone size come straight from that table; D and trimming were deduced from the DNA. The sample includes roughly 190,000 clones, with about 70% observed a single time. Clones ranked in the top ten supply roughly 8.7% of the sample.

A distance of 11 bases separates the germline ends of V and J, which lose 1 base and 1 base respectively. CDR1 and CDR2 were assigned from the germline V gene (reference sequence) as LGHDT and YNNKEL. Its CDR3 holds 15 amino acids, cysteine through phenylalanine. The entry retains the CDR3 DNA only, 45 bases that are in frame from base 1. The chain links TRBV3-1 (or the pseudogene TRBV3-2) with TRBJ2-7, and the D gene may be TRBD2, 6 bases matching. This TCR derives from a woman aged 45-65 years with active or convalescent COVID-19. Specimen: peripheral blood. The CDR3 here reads CASSQGAGPSYEQYF. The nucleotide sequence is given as TGTGCCAGCAGCCAAGGAGCGGGCCCGTCCTACGAGCAGTACTTC.